The 30 T cell receptor beta chains below were found in one sample sequenced in a study of OX40 agonist ivuxolimab in advanced cancers. Produced via immunoSEQ multiplex PCR; TCRdb's table is partial and in-frame only. The sample includes 65,000 to 90,000 clones, around 90% of them seen just once. Source: CD4+ or CD8+ T cells sorted from blood, taken in a trial of the OX40 agonist ivuxolimab. These TCRs come from an adult with an advanced solid tumor such as melanoma, head and neck, liver or kidney cancer.

This rearrangement joins TRBV6-6 to TRBJ1-2; D call uncertain. This CDR3 contains 15 residues. Looked up from germline, CDR1 is MNHNY and CDR2 is SVGAGI (reference sequence). The germline V and J ends were trimmed by 0 bases and 4 bases, with 12 bases remaining between them. The CDR3 DNA reads TGTGCCAGCAGTTACTCAACCGATCCCCTCTATGGCTACACCTTC. It codes for CASSYSTDPLYGYTF.

V gene TRBV2 combines with J gene TRBJ1-3; 7 bases are shared with TRBD1. This CDR3 spans 15 amino acids. Germline trimming cut 9 bases from V and 3 bases from J; bases unmatched to any gene: 11. Looked up from germline, CDR1 is SNHLY and CDR2 is FYNNEI. The CDR3 DNA follows: TGTGCCAGTTCGATGACAGGGACGAATGGAAACACCATATATTTT. It yields the protein CASSMTGTNGNTIYF. The variable domain in full, completed from reference TRBV2 and TRBJ1-3, reads EPEVTQTPSHQVTQMGQEVILRCVPISNHLYFYWYRQILGQKVEFLVSFYNNEISEKSEIFDDQFSVERPDGSNFTLKIRSTKLEDSAMYFCASSMTGTNGNTIYFGEGSWLTVV.

On this clone itself: The same CDR3 can be traced to other DNA sequences in this sample. The chain couples TRBV6-6 to TRBJ2-7; 7 nucleotides match TRBD1. The CDR3 sequence is 15 residues long. The germline V gene encodes CDR1 MNHNY and CDR2 SVGAGI (reference sequence). V was pared by 2 bases and J by 3 bases, with 7 bases of the junction left unmatched. CDR3 sequence reads: CASSYPPGQSYEQYF. The CDR3 DNA is TGTGCCAGCAGTTACCCTCCGGGACAGAGCTACGAGCAGTACTTC.

The chain links TRBV10-1 to TRBJ2-3; the match to TRBD2 covers 9 bases. The junction had 6 bases not matched to a gene; V was cut back by 3 bases and J by 2 bases. CDR1 and CDR2 (germline): WNHNN, SYGVQD (reference sequence). The CDR3 is 16 amino acids. For the CDR3, the DNA is TGCGCCAGCAGTGACGACCTAGCGGGGATCACAGATACGCAGTATTTT. The encoded protein is CASSDDLAGITDTQYF.

This clone was observed once. V is TRBV7-9 and J is TRBJ1-2; D may be TRBD1 (5 bases). The CDR3 is 15 amino acids. The V gene lost 5 bases and the J gene lost 4 bases, with 17 bases spanning the gap. Germline CDR1 SEHNR, CDR2 FQNEAQ (reference sequence). CDR3: CASSPGQGSGYGYTF. The CDR3 bases are TGTGCCAGCAGCCCGGGCCAGGGTTCGGGCTATGGCTACACCTTC.

The V call is TRBV6-6, the J call TRBJ2-7; 9 bases match TRBD1. The V and J ends lost 4 bases and 3 bases, in that order; junction bases with no gene match: 7. CDR1 MNHNY and CDR2 SVGAGI come from the germline V gene (reference sequence). This CDR3 is built from 15 residues. Here the CDR3 DNA reads TGTGCCAGCAGTTTTACAGGGGGCTCAGGCTACGAGCAGTACTTC. Translating gives CASSFTGGSGYEQYF.

The gene calls are TRBV4-1 and TRBJ2-5; no definite D call. CDR1 is MGHRA, CDR2 YSYEKL, per germline. V was clipped by 7 bases and J by 0 bases, with 9 bases between them. This CDR3 region has 13 residues. The CDR3 DNA reads TGCGCCAGCAAGAGGAGAAACCAAGAGACCCAGTACTTC. It codes for CASKRRNQETQYF.

This rearrangement joins TRBV5-4 to TRBJ1-6; 11 nucleotides align to TRBD1. This CDR3 has 16 residues. Germline trimming cut 0 bases from V and 10 bases from J; bases unmatched to any gene: 6. CDR1 is SGHNT and CDR2 is YYREEE in the germline V gene (reference sequence). This CDR3 is CASSLAGTGGVSPLHF. The CDR3, as DNA: TGTGCCAGCAGCTTGGCAGGGACAGGGGGGGTATCACCCCTCCACTTT.

This clone was picked up one time. The chain joins TRBV7-9 to TRBJ1-4; 7 bases match TRBD1. Germline CDR1 is SEHNR and CDR2 is FQNEAQ (reference sequence). V shed 1 base and J 1 base; nucleotides not matched to a gene: 6. This CDR3 has 17 residues. CDR3 in amino acids: CASSLDYRGRTNEKLFF. The CDR3 coding sequence is TGTGCCAGCAGCTTAGATTACAGGGGACGAACTAATGAAAAACTGTTTTTT.

CDR3: CASSSRGIPQFF. CDR3 bases: TGTGCCAGCAGCTCCCGAGGAATACCGCAGTTCTTC. The chain recombines TRBV13 with TRBJ2-1; D not resolved. V gave up 4 bases and J gave up 12 bases, with 13 bases separating them. Germline V gene lookup returns CDR1 PRHDT and CDR2 FYEKMQ (reference sequence). The CDR3 is made up of 12 amino acids.

The chain is built from TRBV28 and TRBJ1-2; 7 positions agree with TRBD1. After removal of 2 bases from V and 6 bases from J, the junction contained 15 bases not matched to a gene. Germline V gene sequence: CDR1 MDHEN, CDR2 SYDVKM. The CDR3 covers 17 residues. The CDR3 nucleotides are TGTGCCAGCAGTTTACATGATGATTTCACAGGGGCGGATGGCTACACCTTC. Protein: CASSLHDDFTGADGYTF.

This chain joins TRBV6-6 and TRBJ2-7; D is possibly TRBD1 (5 bases). Germline lookup yields CDR1 MNHNY and CDR2 SVGAGI (reference sequence). V lost 4 bases and J lost 2, with 18 bases in between. The CDR3 spans 16 residues. CDR3 region: CASSSLIGQGPYEQYF. The CDR3, as DNA: TGTGCCAGCAGTTCACTCATCGGACAAGGACCCTACGAGCAGTACTTC.

V is TRBV9 and J is TRBJ2-1; D perhaps matches TRBD1 (5 bases). Germline V CDR1 and CDR2: SGDLS, YYNGEE. Trimming removed 2 bases from V and 0 bases from J, with 12 bases in between. This CDR3 region has 16 residues. CDR3 nucleotide sequence: TGTGCCAGCAGCGTCAGGGATTTGGGCTCCTACAATGAGCAGTTCTTC. This encodes CASSVRDLGSYNEQFF.

The chain links TRBV9 to TRBJ2-2; no clear D. Germline assignment: CDR1 SGDLS and CDR2 YYNGEE. Trimming removed 0 bases from V and 5 bases from J, with 5 bases in between. The CDR3 contains 13 residues. The CDR3 DNA sequence: TGTGCCAGCAGCGTAGAGGGAACCGGGGAGCTGTTTTTT. Translating it yields CASSVEGTGELFF. Supplemented by reference TRBV9 and TRBJ2-2, the full variable domain reads DSGVTQTPKHLITATGQRVTLRCSPRSGDLSVYWYQQSLDQGLQFLIQYYNGEERAKGNILERFSAQQFPDLHSELNLSSLELGDSALYFCASSVEGTGELFFGEGSRLTVL.

The chain recombines TRBV21-1 with TRBJ1-5; the table assigns TRBD1, which was not confirmed against the DNA. TRBV21-1 is shown as a pseudogene. This CDR3 spans 19 amino acids. CDR3 bases: TGTGCCAGCAGCTCTCGAAACAATGCCAGGATTTATAGCAATCAGCCCCAGCATTTT. This translates into CASSSRNNARIYSNQPQHF.

The chain uses TRBV13 and TRBJ1-4; a possible D gene is TRBD1 (5 bases). The CDR3 has 14 residues. Between the trimmed V and J ends, which lost 6 bases and 6 bases, there was a span of 14 bases. Germline V lookup: CDR1 PRHDT, CDR2 FYEKMQ (reference sequence). CDR3 region: CASSSQGRDEKLFF. CDR3 coding DNA: TGTGCCAGCAGTTCTCAGGGTCGGGATGAAAAACTGTTTTTT.

This clone was counted a single time. V usage is TRBV6-5 and J usage is TRBJ1-2; a possible D gene is TRBD1 (6 bases). This CDR3 has 12 residues. Germline CDR1 and CDR2: MNHEY and SVGAGI. Trimming took off 6 bases at V and 8 bases at J, with 13 bases between the two ends. The CDR3 here is CASRDTGWGYTF. The DNA of the CDR3 is TGTGCCAGCAGGGACACAGGGTGGGGCTACACCTTC.

This clone was picked up one time. The chain is built from TRBV19 and TRBJ2-2; 10 bases line up with TRBD2. The V gene end was trimmed by 0 bases and the J gene end by 4 bases; junction bases not matched to a gene: 5. Germline CDR1 reads LNHDA; CDR2 reads SQIVND (reference sequence). The CDR3 extends over 17 amino acids. This chain's CDR3 is CASSIDEASGGTGELFF. In nucleotides, the CDR3 is TGTGCCAGTAGTATAGATGAGGCTAGCGGGGGCACCGGGGAGCTGTTTTTT.

V is TRBV19 and J is TRBJ2-1; D is perhaps TRBD1 (5 bases). The germline CDR1 and CDR2 sequences are LNHDA and SQIVND (reference sequence). This CDR3 spans 14 amino acids. Trimming cost V 5 bases and J 5 bases, with 13 bases left between them. The DNA of the CDR3 is TGTGCCAGTAGTCCGGCAGGGCTCCACAATGAGCAGTTCTTC. Its protein product is CASSPAGLHNEQFF.

The genes are TRBV5-1 and TRBJ1-5; D remains unclear. The CDR3 length is 15 residues. Trimming took off 1 base at V and 9 bases at J, with 17 bases between the two ends. The germline V gene encodes CDR1 SGHRS and CDR2 YFSETQ. CDR3 sequence (DNA): TGCGCCAGCAGCTTGTCCGGCGAGATGGGCCGGCCCCAGCATTTT. It encodes CASSLSGEMGRPQHF.

The chain links TRBV29-1 to TRBJ1-2, with TRBD1 as a possible D gene (6 bases). Germline CDR1 reads SQVTM; CDR2 reads ANQGSEA. The CDR3 sequence is 13 residues long. Trimming pared 3 bases from V and 4 bases from J, leaving 12 bases between. The CDR3 bases are TGCAGCGTTGACGGGGGGCGGCGCTATGGCTACACCTTC. Translation gives CSVDGGRRYGYTF.

CDR3 coding DNA: TGTGCCAGCAGCCACCGCAGGGGCGAAGGTAGCAATCAGCCCCAGCATTTT. Its translation is CASSHRRGEGSNQPQHF. The chain is built from TRBV11-2 and TRBJ1-5; maybe TRBD1 (6 bases). Germline CDR1 is SGHAT and CDR2 is FQNNGV. V gave up 5 bases and J gave up 0 bases, with 17 bases separating them. The CDR3 has 17 residues. The full variable domain, rest sourced from reference TRBV11-2 and TRBJ1-5, is EAGVAQSPRYKIIEKRQSVAFWCNPISGHATLYWYQQILGQGPKLLIQFQNNGVVDDSQLPKDRFSAERLKGVDSTLKIQPAKLEDSAVYLCASSHRRGEGSNQPQHFGDGTRLSIL.

V usage is TRBV5-6 and J usage is TRBJ2-7, with D hard to call. V gave up 1 base and J gave up 2 bases, with 4 bases separating them. The CDR3 consists of 12 residues. The germline CDR1 and CDR2 sequences are SGHDT and YYEEEE. CDR3 loop: CASSLRPYEQYF. CDR3 nucleotide sequence: TGTGCCAGCAGCTTGAGGCCCTACGAGCAGTACTTC.

The V and J genes are TRBV2 and TRBJ1-2; 7 positions match TRBD1. There are 13 residues in the CDR3. The V gene's germline CDR1 is SNHLY and CDR2 FYNNEI. V lost 10 bases, J lost 2 bases, and 7 bases stayed unmatched. Here the CDR3 DNA reads TGTGCCACCTTGACAGGGCAGAACTATGGCTACACCTTC. This encodes CATLTGQNYGYTF.

This clone showed up just once. This chain joins TRBV7-6 and TRBJ2-3; 8 bases line up with TRBD2. V dropped 5 bases and J dropped 6; count of bases not matched to a gene: 4. The CDR3 is made up of 13 amino acids. Germline CDR1 reads SGHVS; CDR2 reads FNYEAQ. Here the CDR3 DNA reads TGTGCCAGCAGCCCTCAGCGGGGGGATACGCAGTATTTT. Protein: CASSPQRGDTQYF.

The chain is built from TRBV14 and TRBJ1-1; no firm D call. V lost 4 bases, J lost 13 bases, and 13 bases lay in between. The CDR3 is 11 residues long. Germline V lookup: CDR1 SGHDN, CDR2 FVKESK. CDR3 amino acids: CASSLSPEVFF. The CDR3 bases are TGTGCCAGCAGCCTTTCCCCGGAGGTTTTCTTT. Using reference TRBV14 and TRBJ1-1 for the parts outside the CDR3, the full variable domain is EAGVTQFPSHSVIEKGQTVTLRCDPISGHDNLYWYRRVMGKEIKFLLHFVKESKQDESGMPNNRFLAERTGGTYSTLKVQPAELEDSGVYFCASSLSPEVFFGQGTRLTVV.

The chain uses TRBV29-1 and TRBJ1-2, with D possibly TRBD1 on 5 matching bases. CDR1 is SQVTM and CDR2 is ANQGSEA in the germline V gene. V was trimmed by 3 bases and J by 8 bases, leaving 16 bases between them. The CDR3 is 13 amino acids. CDR3 bases: TGCAGCGTTGATGAGGGGCTTTGGGGGGGCTACACCTTC. Amino acids: CSVDEGLWGGYTF.

The gene calls are TRBV19 and TRBJ2-7; a possible D gene is TRBD1 (6 bases). V dropped 4 bases and J dropped 2 bases, with 15 bases sitting between them. This CDR3 contains 15 residues. Germline loops: CDR1 LNHDA, CDR2 SQIVND (reference sequence). Here the CDR3 reads CASSNPWAGAYEQYF. In nucleotides, the CDR3 is TGTGCCAGTAGTAACCCCTGGGCAGGGGCCTACGAGCAGTACTTC.

The gene calls are TRBV2 and TRBJ1-6; D perhaps matches TRBD1 (5 bases). V was shortened by 3 bases and J by 7 bases, with 10 bases between the two germline ends. This CDR3 spans 14 amino acids. CDR1 and CDR2 from the germline V gene are SNHLY and FYNNEI. CDR3: CASSEVGVNSPLHF. The CDR3 DNA sequence: TGTGCCAGCAGTGAGGTAGGGGTGAATTCACCCCTCCACTTT. The whole variable domain, filled in from reference TRBV2 and TRBJ1-6, reads EPEVTQTPSHQVTQMGQEVILRCVPISNHLYFYWYRQILGQKVEFLVSFYNNEISEKSEIFDDQFSVERPDGSNFTLKIRSTKLEDSAMYFCASSEVGVNSPLHFGNGTRLTVT.

The chain joins TRBV21-1 to TRBJ2-7; the table's D call TRBD1 went unverified against the DNA. TRBV21-1 is described as a pseudogene. This CDR3 comprises 18 residues. This CDR3 reads CASSKALRGGELYYEQYF. The CDR3 nucleotides read TGTGCCAGCAGCAAAGCGCTCAGAGGGGGCGAATTATACTACGAGCAGTACTTC.